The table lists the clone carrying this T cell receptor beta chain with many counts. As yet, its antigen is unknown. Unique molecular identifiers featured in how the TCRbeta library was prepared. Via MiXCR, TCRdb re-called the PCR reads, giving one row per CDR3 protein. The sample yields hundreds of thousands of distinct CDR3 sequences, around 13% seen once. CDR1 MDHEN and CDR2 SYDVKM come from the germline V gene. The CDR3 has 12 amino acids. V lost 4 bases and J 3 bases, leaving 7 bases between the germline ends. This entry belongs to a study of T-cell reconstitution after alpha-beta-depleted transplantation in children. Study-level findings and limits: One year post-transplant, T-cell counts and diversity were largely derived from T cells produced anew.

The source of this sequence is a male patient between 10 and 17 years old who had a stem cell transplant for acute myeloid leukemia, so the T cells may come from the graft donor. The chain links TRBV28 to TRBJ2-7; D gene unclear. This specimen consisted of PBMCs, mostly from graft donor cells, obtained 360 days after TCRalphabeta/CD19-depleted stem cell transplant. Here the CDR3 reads CASSWMYYEQYF. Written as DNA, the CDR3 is TGTGCCAGCAGTTGGATGTACTACGAGCAGTACTTC.